This passage covers 23 T cell receptor beta chains from one sample sequenced in a study of blood T cell repertoires in COVID-19. Libraries were prepared by immunoSEQ multiplex PCR; TCRdb keeps only in-frame clonotypes and omits some of them. The table includes about 190,000 clones, 85% detected once. Sequencing was carried out using peripheral blood. Every receptor here comes from a woman older than 75 with acute or convalescent COVID-19.

The V gene is TRBV2, the J gene TRBJ1-5, with a weak D call TRBD1 (6 bases). V lost 7 bases to trimming and J lost 4 bases, with 11 bases between them. In germline, CDR1 is SNHLY, CDR2 FYNNEI. This CDR3 has 13 amino acids. CDR3 nucleotides: TGTGCCAGCACCATGGACAGTAATCAGCCCCAGCATTTT. Translated, it gives CASTMDSNQPQHF.

Concerning this clone: Distinct nucleotide sequences in the sample also encode this CDR3. The genes are TRBV7-2 and TRBJ2-2; 7 positions match TRBD1. J was trimmed by 1 base and V by 6 bases; bases with no gene match: 2. The germline gives CDR1 SGHTA, CDR2 FQGNSA. The CDR3 is made up of 14 amino acids. Here the CDR3 reads CASSRDRNTGELFF. As DNA, the CDR3 is TGTGCCAGCAGTCGGGACAGGAACACCGGGGAGCTGTTTTTT.

This chain's CDR3 is CASERSETQYF. The DNA for the CDR3 is TGTGCCAGTGAGAGGTCTGAGACCCAGTACTTC. V usage is TRBV28 and J usage is TRBJ2-5; D remains unclear. Trimming cost V 9 bases and J 5 bases, with 10 bases left between them. This CDR3 comprises 11 residues. Germline-derived CDR1 and CDR2 are MDHEN and SYDVKM. The complete variable domain, with remaining parts taken from reference TRBV28 and TRBJ2-5, reads DVKVTQSSRYLVKRTGEKVFLECVQDMDHENMFWYRQDPGLGLRLIYFSYDVKMKEKGDIPEGYSVSREKKERFSLILESASTNQTSMYLCASERSETQYFGPGTRLLVL.

The V and J genes are TRBV30 and TRBJ1-2; possible D gene TRBD1, 5 bases. Germline V gene data show CDR1 as GTSNPN and CDR2 as SVGIG (reference sequence). V lost 1 base and J lost 7, with 10 bases in between. The CDR3 totals 12 residues. The CDR3 region has the DNA TGTGCCTGGAGTGAAGGGGCAGGTGGCTACACCTTC. It translates to CAWSEGAGGYTF.

The CDR3 DNA follows: TGTGCCAGCAGCGCAAGGACAGGGGAAGAGACCCAGTACTTC. Residues: CASSARTGEETQYF. The rearrangement links TRBV11-2 to TRBJ2-5; TRBD1 matches at 9 bases. In germline, CDR1 is SGHAT, CDR2 FQNNGV. V shed 5 bases and J 3 bases; nucleotides not matched to a gene: 4. The CDR3 has 14 amino acids.

This chain links TRBV10-3 with TRBJ2-5; 11 bases map to TRBD2. The germline V gene has CDR1 ENHRY and CDR2 SYGVKD. The CDR3 sequence is 19 residues long. Trimming at V came to 0 bases and at J to 2 bases, leaving 11 bases not matched to a gene. CDR3 residues: CAISESGEASGRRQETQYF. CDR3 bases: TGTGCCATCAGTGAGTCGGGAGAGGCTAGCGGGAGGCGGCAAGAGACCCAGTACTTC.

The chain combines TRBV7-2 with TRBJ1-2; D possibly corresponds to TRBD1 (5 bases). The CDR3 has 16 amino acids. Germline-derived CDR1 and CDR2 are SGHTA and FQGNSA. Trimming pared 5 bases from V and 4 bases from J, leaving 20 bases between. The CDR3 nucleotides read TGTGCCAGCAGCCCGGGGGAGACAGCGACCCTCTATGGCTACACCTTC. Residues: CASSPGETATLYGYTF.

This chain uses TRBV29-1 with TRBJ1-2, with D possibly TRBD1 on 5 matching bases. Trimming shortened V by 7 bases and J by 6 bases, and 15 bases separated the two germline ends. Germline loops: CDR1 SQVTM, CDR2 ANQGSEA. This CDR3 has 12 amino acids. The CDR3 region has the DNA TGCAGCGCCTTGGGGGGGAGAGATGGCTACACCTTC. Amino acid sequence: CSALGGRDGYTF. Based on the CDR3 plus reference TRBV29-1 and TRBJ1-2, the full variable domain is SAVISQKPSRDICQRGTSLTIQCQVDSQVTMMFWYRQQPGQSLTLIATANQGSEATYESGFVIDKFPISRPNLTFSTLTVSNMSPEDSSIYLCSALGGRDGYTFGSGTRLTVV.

Here the CDR3 DNA reads TGTGCCAGCAGTTCTAGCGGGACGTTTTTCTACGAGCAGTACTTC. Translation: CASSSSGTFFYEQYF. The rearrangement joins TRBV7-2 to TRBJ2-7; 9 nucleotides match TRBD2. This CDR3 has 15 residues. Germline lookup yields CDR1 SGHTA and CDR2 FQGNSA. Trimming took 6 bases from V and 3 from J; bases not matched to a gene: 9.

The rearrangement links TRBV5-1 to TRBJ1-2, with D possibly matching TRBD1 (5 bases). Germline CDR1 and CDR2: SGHRS and YFSETQ. The CDR3 extends over 13 amino acids. The V end lost 4 bases, the J end lost 3 bases, and 10 bases lay between the germline ends. CDR3 loop: CASSGGTHYGYTF. CDR3 nucleotides: TGCGCCAGCAGCGGAGGGACGCACTATGGCTACACCTTC. The complete variable domain, with remaining parts taken from reference TRBV5-1 and TRBJ1-2, reads KAGVTQTPRYLIKTRGQQVTLSCSPISGHRSVSWYQQTPGQGLQFLFEYFSETQRNKGNFPGRFSGRQFSNSRSEMNVSTLELGDSALYLCASSGGTHYGYTFGSGTRLTVV.

This clone was picked up a small number of times. The rearrangement joins TRBV6-5 to TRBJ1-2, with 9 bases matching TRBD1. The V segment lost 5 bases and the J segment 8 bases; nucleotides outside the gene matches: 6. The CDR3 is 13 residues long. CDR1 and CDR2 from the germline V gene are MNHEY and SVGAGI. CDR3 loop: CASSRPGQGGYTF. As DNA, the CDR3 is TGTGCCAGCAGTCGCCCGGGACAGGGAGGCTACACCTTC.

The chain recombines TRBV4-1 with TRBJ1-2, with a possible D match to TRBD1 (6 bases). Trimming removed 0 bases from V and 1 base from J, with 15 bases in between. The CDR3 is 17 amino acids. CDR1 MGHRA and CDR2 YSYEKL come from the germline V gene. For the CDR3, the DNA is TGCGCCAGCAGCCAAGATAGTGGGGGCGCTTTTAACTATGGCTACACCTTC. Amino acid sequence: CASSQDSGGAFNYGYTF.

This clone was counted once. V gene TRBV5-1 combines with J gene TRBJ2-5; TRBD2 aligns across 8 bases. Germline V CDR1 and CDR2: SGHRS, YFSETQ. Losses at the gene ends were 0 bases for V and 7 bases for J; bases not matched to a gene: 2. The CDR3 is made up of 13 amino acids. The CDR3 bases are TGCGCCAGCAGCTTGGTTCTAGCGGGGACCCAGTACTTC. It specifies CASSLVLAGTQYF.

V is TRBV5-1 and J is TRBJ1-2, with unresolved D. CDR1 SGHRS and CDR2 YFSETQ come from the germline V gene. The ends were cut back, 2 bases at V and 8 bases at J, with 13 bases in the middle. This CDR3 spans 13 amino acids. The CDR3 DNA reads TGCGCCAGCAGCTTTAGCGGCGGCGAGGGCTACACCTTC. Amino acids: CASSFSGGEGYTF. The variable domain in full, completed from reference TRBV5-1 and TRBJ1-2, reads KAGVTQTPRYLIKTRGQQVTLSCSPISGHRSVSWYQQTPGQGLQFLFEYFSETQRNKGNFPGRFSGRQFSNSRSEMNVSTLELGDSALYLCASSFSGGEGYTFGSGTRLTVV.

V and J are TRBV2 and TRBJ2-5, with D tentatively TRBD2 (6 bases). This CDR3 is 16 amino acids long. V lost 6 bases, J lost 5 bases, and 22 bases lay in between. Germline V gives CDR1 SNHLY, CDR2 FYNNEI. For the CDR3, the DNA is TGTGCCAGCAGGCGTCGAACTGGGGGGTCCCAGGAGACCCAGTACTTC. Its protein product is CASRRRTGGSQETQYF.

This clone was seen only a few times. Here the CDR3 reads CASSPVGLAGVQETQYF. The CDR3 DNA reads as TGTGCCAGCTCACCAGTAGGACTAGCGGGCGTACAAGAGACCCAGTACTTC. This rearrangement joins TRBV18 to TRBJ2-5; 11 positions match TRBD2. From germline, CDR1 is KGHSH and CDR2 LQKENI. V lost 2 bases and J lost 2; bases outside the gene matches: 7. The CDR3 is 17 residues long.

The gene calls are TRBV30 and TRBJ1-1; D possibly corresponds to TRBD1 (6 bases). CDR1 and CDR2 from the germline V gene are GTSNPN and SVGIG (reference sequence). The CDR3 has 12 amino acids. V gave up 5 bases and J gave up 5 bases, with 12 bases separating them. The CDR3 reads CAWSTGRTEAFF. CDR3 sequence (DNA): TGTGCCTGGTCGACAGGTAGAACTGAAGCTTTCTTT.

The rearrangement links TRBV18 to TRBJ2-3, with D uncertain. Trimming removed 1 base from V and 2 bases from J, with 10 bases in between. There are 15 residues in the CDR3. The V gene's germline CDR1 is KGHSH and CDR2 LQKENI. The CDR3 coding sequence is TGTGCCAGCTCACCACGCCAGCGAATCACAGATACGCAGTATTTT. Encoded protein: CASSPRQRITDTQYF.

The V and J genes are TRBV10-3 and TRBJ2-1; TRBD2 is a possible D gene (7 bases). V lost 6 bases and J lost 10, with 22 bases in between. CDR3 size: 15 residues. Germline CDR1 ENHRY, CDR2 SYGVKD. Written as DNA, the CDR3 is TGTGCCATCAGCGGGGGGACAAGTAGGTTCGGGGAGCAGTTCTTC. This sequence encodes CAISGGTSRFGEQFF.

This clone has more than one count but fewer than ten. This chain connects TRBV18 to TRBJ1-4, with a weak D call TRBD1 (5 bases). With 4 bases removed from V and 6 bases from J, the gap between germline ends came to 18 bases. Germline V gives CDR1 KGHSH, CDR2 LQKENI. The CDR3 covers 16 residues. The CDR3 sequence: CASSLNTGFEDEKLFF. CDR3 DNA: TGTGCCAGCTCACTTAATACAGGTTTCGAGGATGAAAAACTGTTTTTT. Full variable domain (rest looked up from reference TRBV18 and TRBJ1-4): NAGVMQNPRHLVRRRGQEARLRCSPMKGHSHVYWYRQLPEEGLKFMVYLQKENIIDESGMPKERFSAEFPKEGPSILRIQQVVRGDSAAYFCASSLNTGFEDEKLFFGSGTQLSVL.

The chain joins TRBV6-6 to TRBJ2-1, with a tentative D call TRBD2 (5 bases). V lost 6 bases and J lost 9, with 12 bases in between. The CDR3 contains 12 residues. CDR1 and CDR2 (germline): MNHNY, SVGAGI (reference sequence). This CDR3 reads CASRGEGSEQFF. As DNA, the CDR3 is TGTGCCAGCAGGGGTGAGGGTAGTGAGCAGTTCTTC.

The chain combines TRBV20-1 with TRBJ2-3; D possibly corresponds to TRBD2 (5 bases). The CDR3 has 14 amino acids. Germline-derived CDR1 and CDR2 are DFQATT and SNEGSKA (reference sequence). Trimming shortened V by 3 bases and J by 2 bases, and 12 bases separated the two germline ends. The chain's CDR3 is CSASRGLSTDTQYF. The CDR3, as DNA: TGCAGTGCTAGTCGCGGACTCTCCACAGATACGCAGTATTTT.

The chain joins TRBV5-4 to TRBJ1-6; a possible D gene is TRBD1 (5 bases). Germline CDR1 reads SGHNT; CDR2 reads YYREEE (reference sequence). The CDR3 extends over 15 amino acids. With 10 bases removed from V and 8 bases from J, the gap between germline ends came to 22 bases. CDR3 in amino acids: CASGRPGGIDSPLHF. CDR3 coding DNA: TGTGCCTCCGGACGGCCCGGGGGGATTGATTCACCCCTCCACTTT.